The T cell receptor (beta chain) under discussion was sequenced for a study of blood T cell repertoires in COVID-19. As for the study in general: Samples of COVID-19 (acute and convalescent) were obtained from the United States, Italy and Spain. PBMCs, B-cell-depleted T cells, or T cells were the source of the cDNA or gDNA that made up the material.

This CDR3 spans 14 amino acids. Germline values: CDR1 ENHRY, CDR2 SYGVKD. The ends were cut back, 7 bases at V and 5 bases at J, with 15 bases in the middle. In the original processing: Researchers report that nucleated cell counts were estimated from reference gene primer amplification. TCRdb's table, derived via immunoSEQ multiplex PCR, lists solely in-frame clones and lacks some. V, J and clone size were drawn from that table, and D and trimming were deduced from the DNA. The sample records more than 110,000 clones, around 80% being singletons. What was sequenced was peripheral blood. The chain is built from TRBV10-3 and TRBJ2-1; D possibly corresponds to TRBD2 (5 bases). This TCR derives from a woman over 75 in a cohort sampled during active or convalescent COVID-19. In DNA form, the CDR3 reads TGTGCCATCAAAGAAGGCCAAGCGGACAATGAGCAGTTCTTC. It codes for CAIKEGQADNEQFF.